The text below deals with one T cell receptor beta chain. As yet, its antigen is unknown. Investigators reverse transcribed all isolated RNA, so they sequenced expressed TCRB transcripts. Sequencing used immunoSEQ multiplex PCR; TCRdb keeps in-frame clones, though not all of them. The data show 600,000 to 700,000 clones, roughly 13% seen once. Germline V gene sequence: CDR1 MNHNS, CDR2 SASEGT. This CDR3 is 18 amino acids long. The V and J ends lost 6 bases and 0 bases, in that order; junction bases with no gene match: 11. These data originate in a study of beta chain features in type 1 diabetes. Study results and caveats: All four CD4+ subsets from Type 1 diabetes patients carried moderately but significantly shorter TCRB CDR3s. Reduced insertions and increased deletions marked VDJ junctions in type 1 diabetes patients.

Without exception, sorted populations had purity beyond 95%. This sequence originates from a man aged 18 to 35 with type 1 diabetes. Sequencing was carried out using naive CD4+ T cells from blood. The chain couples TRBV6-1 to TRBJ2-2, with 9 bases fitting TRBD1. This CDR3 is CASREPGQGPTNTGELFF. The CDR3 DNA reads TGTGCCAGCAGGGAACCGGGACAGGGCCCAACGAACACCGGGGAGCTGTTTTTT.